This passage covers 30 T cell receptor beta chains from one sample sequenced in a study of spatial heterogeneity in lung cancer. Time point: sample taken at primary tumor resection. Material for sequencing was whole RNA from tumor, nontumor lung or frozen PBMC, left unsorted. TCRdb re-called the 5' RACE reads with MiXCR, one entry per CDR3 protein. The table has some 2,100 distinct CDR3 sequences, more than 10% seen once. The sample consisted of normal lung tissue next to the tumor, taken at surgery. These receptors were taken from a male donor with early-stage non-small cell lung cancer.

In its sample, this clonotype is medium-sized. Within a library made for alpha chains, this beta chain is off target, and its count is uninformative. The gene calls are TRBV7-9 and TRBJ2-2, with a weak D call TRBD2 (5 bases). Germline V gives CDR1 SEHNR, CDR2 FQNEAQ (reference sequence). This CDR3 comprises 14 residues. Trimming cost V 8 bases and J 2 bases, with 12 bases left between them. The CDR3 nucleotides read TGTGCCAGCGAGGGAGCGGTAAACACCGGGGAGCTGTTTTTT. Its translation is CASEGAVNTGELFF.

This clonotype is classed as medium-sized. In a library made to pick up alpha chains, this beta chain is a stray read with a size that means little. V is TRBV27 and J is TRBJ2-3, with TRBD1 matching over 8 bases. V lost 5 bases, J lost 5 bases, and 3 bases stayed unmatched. From germline, CDR1 is MNHEY and CDR2 SMNVEV (reference sequence). The CDR3 runs 13 residues. The CDR3 sequence is CASSPTGGDTQYF. The CDR3 coding sequence is TGTGCCAGCAGTCCTACAGGGGGAGATACGCAGTATTTT.

This clonotype was seen many times. This beta chain came through as a stray read in a library set up for alpha chains, and its size says little. The chain links TRBV2 to TRBJ1-4; 8 nucleotides agree with TRBD1. V lost 8 bases, J lost 8 bases, and 10 bases stayed unmatched. The length of the CDR3 is 14 residues. Germline CDR1 and CDR2: SNHLY and FYNNEI. In DNA form, the CDR3 reads TGTGCCAGCTTCTTGACAGGGGTGAACGAAAAACTGTTTTTT. The encoded protein is CASFLTGVNEKLFF.

This clonotype was counted at least ten times. Being off target in a library aimed at alpha chains, this beta chain has a size of little meaning. This rearrangement joins TRBV7-2 to TRBJ2-7; D may correspond to TRBD1 or TRBD2 (6 bases each). V lost 3 bases, J lost 4 bases, and 16 bases lay in between. Germline assignment: CDR1 SGHTA and CDR2 FQGNSA. The CDR3 contains 15 residues. The CDR3 region has the DNA TGTGCCAGCAGCTTCGTGTCGGGGGCGCGGTACGAGCAGTACTTC. Its protein is CASSFVSGARYEQYF.

In this sample, this clonotype turned up a few times. In a library made to pick up alpha chains, this beta chain is a stray read with a size that means little. The chain couples TRBV28 to TRBJ1-1; 9 bases are shared with TRBD1. The CDR3 sequence is 14 residues long. V gave up 6 bases and J gave up 4 bases; unmatched junction bases: 6. Per the germline V gene, CDR1 is MDHEN and CDR2 is SYDVKM. CDR3 in amino acids: CASRHRDRVTEAFF. The CDR3 DNA is TGTGCCAGCAGGCACCGGGACAGGGTCACTGAAGCTTTCTTT.

In this sample, this clonotype turned up a few times. This beta chain appears as a stray read in a library generated for alpha chains; its size is not informative. This chain joins TRBV5-1 and TRBJ2-3; 8 bases are a match to TRBD1. The germline V gene encodes CDR1 SGHRS and CDR2 YFSETQ. Trimming cost V 7 bases and J 3 bases; bases outside gene matches: 10. This CDR3 contains 15 residues. This CDR3 reads CASCLVDRVTDTQYF. In DNA form, the CDR3 reads TGCGCCAGCTGTCTTGTGGACAGGGTTACAGATACGCAGTATTTT.

This clonotype was picked up many times. This beta chain is an off-target read within a library intended for alpha chains, so its frequency means little. The rearrangement uses TRBV19 and TRBJ2-1; D is uncertain. V gave up 7 bases and J gave up 0 bases, with 16 bases separating them. CDR1 and CDR2 from the germline V gene are LNHDA and SQIVND (reference sequence). The CDR3 is 16 amino acids. The chain's CDR3 is CASNPTASSSYNEQFF. The CDR3 region has the DNA TGTGCCAGTAACCCGACTGCCTCAAGCTCCTACAATGAGCAGTTCTTC.

By share, this clonotype counts as medium-sized. This beta chain turned up in a library designed for alpha chains; as an off-target read, its abundance says little. The chain couples TRBV5-4 to TRBJ2-7; 7 bases fit TRBD1. The germline V gene encodes CDR1 SGHNT and CDR2 YYREEE (reference sequence). The CDR3 covers 15 residues. Trimming cost V 4 bases and J 3 bases; bases outside gene matches: 10. CDR3 nucleotides: TGTGCCAGCAGCCCCCAGGACAGGATCTACTACGAGCAGTACTTC. Its translation: CASSPQDRIYYEQYF.

In its sample, this clonotype ranks as large (0.1 to 1%). Because this beta chain is a stray read in a library intended to capture alpha chains, its abundance should not be given much weight. The CDR3 bases are TGTGCCAGCAGCGGAGGGACAGCTGGGGCCAACGTCCTGACTTTC. Translation gives CASSGGTAGANVLTF. The gene calls are TRBV5-4 and TRBJ2-6; D might be TRBD1 (7 bases). This CDR3 has 15 residues. The V end was cut by 4 bases, the J end by 2 bases, with 10 bases between. Germline V CDR1 and CDR2: SGHNT, YYREEE (reference sequence).

A note on this clonotype: This beta chain lies outside the target of a library built for alpha chains; its clone size means little. V is TRBV10-1 and J is TRBJ2-1, with D uncertain. Germline V CDR1 and CDR2: WNHNN, SYGVQD (reference sequence). The CDR3 runs to 14 residues. Trimming removed 0 bases at V and 6 bases at J, with 9 bases between. In DNA, the CDR3 is TGCGCCAGCAGTGAGTCCGGGTCCGCCAATGAGCAGTTCTTC. It yields the protein CASSESGSANEQFF.

A word on this clonotype: Because the library targeted alpha chains, this beta chain is an off-target read whose size means little. The CDR3 is CASSLGSGRAGEQFF. The DNA for the CDR3 is TGTGCCAGCAGCTTGGGTAGCGGGAGGGCCGGCGAGCAGTTCTTC. The V and J genes are TRBV5-4 and TRBJ2-1, with TRBD2 matching over 11 bases. Germline V gives CDR1 SGHNT, CDR2 YYREEE (reference sequence). There are 15 residues in the CDR3. V was clipped by 0 bases and J by 10 bases; unmatched bases: 6.

This clonotype is classed as medium-sized. The library was prepared for alpha chains; this beta chain is a stray read, so its frequency means little. The chain has TRBV2 and TRBJ2-5, with TRBD2 identical over 11 bases. The germline gives CDR1 SNHLY, CDR2 FYNNEI. The CDR3 totals 15 residues. V was pared by 6 bases and J by 4 bases, with 7 bases of the junction left unmatched. The DNA of the CDR3 is TGTGCCAGCAGCGGAGTAGCGGGAGGGGTAGAGACCCAGTACTTC. Residues: CASSGVAGGVETQYF.

Relative to its sample, this clonotype is medium-sized. The library was prepared for alpha chains; this beta chain is a stray read, so its frequency means little. The rearrangement joins TRBV20-1 to TRBJ2-5, with D unclear. V gave up 3 bases and J gave up 1 base, with 9 bases separating them. The CDR3 has 13 amino acids. Germline values: CDR1 DFQATT, CDR2 SNEGSKA (reference sequence). The CDR3: CSARLGVQETQYF. Here the CDR3 DNA reads TGCAGTGCTAGGCTGGGCGTCCAAGAGACCCAGTACTTC.

For this clonotype: Within a library made for alpha chains, this beta chain is off target, and its count is uninformative. This chain uses TRBV7-2 with TRBJ1-5; unclear D gene. The CDR3 extends over 13 amino acids. From germline, CDR1 is SGHTA and CDR2 FQGNSA. V was pared by 6 bases and J by 0 bases, with 6 bases between. The CDR3 loop is CASSWNSNQPQHF. The DNA for the CDR3 is TGTGCCAGCAGTTGGAATAGCAATCAGCCCCAGCATTTT.

By sample share, this clonotype is medium-sized (0.01 to 0.1%). With the library built for alpha chains, this beta chain is off target and its frequency is not meaningful. V gene TRBV7-2 combines with J gene TRBJ1-4; D might be TRBD1 (5 bases). The CDR3 loop spans 13 amino acids. The germline V gene encodes CDR1 SGHTA and CDR2 FQGNSA. Trimming took 5 bases from V and 6 from J, leaving 10 bases between them. As DNA, the CDR3 is TGTGCCAGCAGCCGTGCCAGGGATGAAAAACTGTTTTTT. This codes for CASSRARDEKLFF.

In this sample, this clonotype is medium-sized. This beta chain lies outside the target of a library built for alpha chains; its clone size means little. The V gene is TRBV11-3, the J gene TRBJ2-3, with D maybe TRBD2 (5 bases). Germline V gene sequence: CDR1 SGHNT, CDR2 YENEEA. V was cut by 5 bases and J by 6 bases, with 9 bases left in between. CDR3 size: 12 residues. The CDR3 DNA sequence: TGTGCCAGCAGCAATAGCGCGGATACGCAGTATTTT. It translates to CASSNSADTQYF. Complete variable domain (other parts from reference TRBV11-3 and TRBJ2-3): EAGVVQSPRYKIIEKKQPVAFWCNPISGHNTLYWYLQNLGQGPELLIRYENEEAVDDSQLPKDRFSAERLKGVDSTLKIQPAELGDSAVYLCASSNSADTQYFGPGTRLTVL.

At least ten counts were recorded for this clonotype. The library was built for alpha chains, so this beta chain is an off-target read and its size means little. The chain has TRBV12-3 or TRBV12-4 and TRBJ2-3; no reliable D call. The CDR3 loop spans 13 amino acids. With 5 bases removed from V and 5 bases from J, the gap between germline ends came to 11 bases. Here the CDR3 DNA reads TGTGCCAGCAGTCGGGTCAGAGGAGATACGCAGTATTTT. Amino acid sequence: CASSRVRGDTQYF.

Note on this clonotype: This beta chain came through as a stray read in a library set up for alpha chains, and its size says little. This chain links TRBV30 with TRBJ2-2; 7 bases align to TRBD1. Germline assignment: CDR1 GTSNPN and CDR2 SVGIG (reference sequence). The CDR3 is 15 residues long. V shed 3 bases and J 3 bases; nucleotides not matched to a gene: 7. The CDR3 is CAWRQGIRDTGELFF. The DNA for the CDR3 is TGTGCCTGGAGACAGGGGATCCGGGACACCGGGGAGCTGTTTTTT.

Turning to this clonotype: This beta chain turned up in a library designed for alpha chains; as an off-target read, its abundance says little. The CDR3 is CSVVRAGAGVNTGELFF. DNA for the CDR3: TGCAGCGTTGTCAGGGCAGGGGCAGGGGTGAACACCGGGGAGCTGTTTTTT. The chain couples TRBV29-1 to TRBJ2-2; tentatively, D is TRBD1 (6 bases). CDR1 and CDR2 from the germline V gene are SQVTM and ANQGSEA. The CDR3 extends over 17 amino acids. With 4 bases removed from V and 1 base from J, the gap between germline ends came to 19 bases.

This clonotype is classed as medium-sized. This beta chain is an unintended read in a library built for alpha chains; its size means little. The chain couples TRBV10-3 to TRBJ1-6; D possibly corresponds to TRBD1 (5 bases). Germline CDR1 is ENHRY and CDR2 is SYGVKD. Deletions cut 11 bases from V and 1 base from J, with 12 bases between. The CDR3 contains 14 residues. The CDR3 loop is CAVQGGSYNSPLHF. In DNA, the CDR3 is TGTGCCGTGCAGGGTGGTTCCTATAATTCACCCCTCCACTTT.

By proportion, this clonotype is medium-sized. The library was designed around alpha chains, so this beta chain is a stray read whose abundance carries little weight. This rearrangement joins TRBV18 to TRBJ2-1, with a weak D call TRBD2 (6 bases). The CDR3 has 16 residues. V was pared by 3 bases and J by 9 bases, with 21 bases between. Germline values: CDR1 KGHSH, CDR2 LQKENI. Here the CDR3 DNA reads TGTGCCAGCTCACCGCCCGGGACTCGAAATGGTGGTGAGCAGTTCTTC. It specifies CASSPPGTRNGGEQFF.

This clonotype was counted at least ten times. Because the library targeted alpha chains, this beta chain is an off-target read whose size means little. The chain recombines TRBV6-5 with TRBJ1-3; maybe TRBD1 (5 bases). The CDR3 consists of 16 residues. V was cut by 4 bases and J by 3 bases, with 16 bases left in between. Looked up from germline, CDR1 is MNHEY and CDR2 is SVGAGI. The DNA for the CDR3 is TGTGCCAGCAGTTCCACTTCGGGACGAAGTGGAAACACCATATATTTT. Translating gives CASSSTSGRSGNTIYF.

As to this clonotype: This beta chain is a stray read from a library made for alpha chains; its abundance is not meaningful. The chain employs TRBV20-1 and TRBJ2-7, with TRBD2 identical over 12 bases. The CDR3 has 14 residues. Germline V gene sequence: CDR1 DFQATT, CDR2 SNEGSKA (reference sequence). Trimming removed 5 bases from V and 6 bases from J; junction bases left unmatched: 8. The CDR3 DNA reads as TGCAGTGCTTCTAGACTAGCGGGAGAGAGCGAGCAGTACTTC. As protein: CSASRLAGESEQYF.

In its sample, this clonotype is medium-sized. Found in a library prepared for alpha chains, this beta chain is an off-target read, and its abundance has little meaning. The genes are TRBV27 and TRBJ2-1; 12 bases are a match to TRBD2. V lost 6 bases and J lost 6; bases outside the gene matches: 6. The CDR3 covers 15 residues. The V gene's germline CDR1 is MNHEY and CDR2 SMNVEV (reference sequence). The CDR3 reads CASRSGTSGFNEQFF. CDR3 nucleotide sequence: TGTGCCAGCAGGTCCGGGACTAGCGGGTTCAATGAGCAGTTCTTC.

By sample fraction, this clonotype is medium-sized (0.01 to 0.1%). Little can be read into the size of this beta chain, an off-target read in a library designed for alpha chains. This chain uses TRBV27 with TRBJ2-3; D may be TRBD1 or TRBD2 (5 bases each). V lost 4 bases, J lost 4 bases, and 15 bases lay in between. CDR3 length: 15 amino acids. Germline CDR1 MNHEY, CDR2 SMNVEV (reference sequence). In DNA, the CDR3 is TGTGCCAGCAGTTCGGGACGCTGGGACGCAGATACGCAGTATTTT. It encodes CASSSGRWDADTQYF.

Relative to its sample, this clonotype is medium-sized. For a library built for alpha chains, this beta chain is a stray read; little rests on its size. The gene calls are TRBV6-5 and TRBJ2-7; D may be TRBD2 (7 bases). The V end was cut by 6 bases, the J end by 4 bases, with 19 bases between. The germline V gene has CDR1 MNHEY and CDR2 SVGAGI. CDR3 length: 15 amino acids. The CDR3 is CASRGGVGAFYEQYF. The CDR3 nucleotides are TGTGCCAGCAGGGGAGGGGTGGGGGCTTTTTACGAGCAGTACTTC.

Comment on this clonotype: Found in a library prepared for alpha chains, this beta chain is an off-target read, and its abundance has little meaning. V is TRBV12-3 or TRBV12-4 and J is TRBJ2-1, with a weak D call TRBD2 (6 bases). There are 13 residues in the CDR3. V was cut by 5 bases and J by 10 bases, with 15 bases left in between. The CDR3 sequence: CASSHFRDSEQFF. In DNA form, the CDR3 reads TGTGCCAGCAGTCACTTCCGGGACTCAGAGCAGTTCTTC.

By proportion, this clonotype is medium-sized. This beta chain was picked up by a library intended for alpha chains and is off target, so its count carries little meaning. This chain connects TRBV5-1 to TRBJ2-5; 8 bases agree with TRBD2. The CDR3 is 14 amino acids. The V gene end was trimmed by 4 bases and the J gene end by 0 bases; junction bases not matched to a gene: 2. Germline V gene data show CDR1 as SGHRS and CDR2 as YFSETQ. CDR3 in DNA: TGCGCCAGCAGCGGCGGGGGGCACCAAGAGACCCAGTACTTC. Translation: CASSGGGHQETQYF.

This clonotype is labeled medium-sized. The library was built for alpha chains, so this beta chain is an off-target read and its size means little. This chain links TRBV9 with TRBJ1-6; D ambiguous. There are 13 residues in the CDR3. The V gene lost 7 bases and the J gene lost 8 bases, with 13 bases spanning the gap. The germline V gene encodes CDR1 SGDLS and CDR2 YYNGEE. As DNA, the CDR3 is TGTGCCAGCGGGTACCAGGAATATTCACCCCTCCACTTT. Translated: CASGYQEYSPLHF.

In this sample, this clonotype is medium-sized (0.01 to 0.1%). The library was designed around alpha chains, so this beta chain is a stray read whose abundance carries little weight. This rearrangement joins TRBV6-1 to TRBJ2-2; D not certain. This CDR3 is built from 15 residues. V gave up 0 bases and J gave up 3 bases, with 8 bases separating them. Germline V gene lookup returns CDR1 MNHNS and CDR2 SASEGT. This CDR3 is CASSEAPGYTGELFF. In nucleotides, the CDR3 is TGTGCCAGCAGTGAAGCGCCAGGCTACACCGGGGAGCTGTTTTTT.